This TCR beta chain was recorded in a study of cytomegalovirus exposure and HLA in healthy donors. Study findings and constraints: The authors later found most CMV-associated TCR beta chains appeared HLA-restricted.

As to this clone: No antigen is known for it.

The study sampled nominally healthy donors, though unrecorded immune exposures were likely. V lost 0 bases, J lost 7 bases, and 4 bases stayed unmatched. Germline V gene sequence: CDR1 SGDLS, CDR2 YYNGEE. This CDR3 is built from 15 residues. The primer mix had 60 Vbeta and 13 Jbeta primers. Using immunoSEQ multiplex PCR, the repertoire was profiled, and TCRdb retains in-frame clones only, with some absent. The sample has tens of thousands of clones; roughly 80% are singletons. Sequenced: PBMCs. This TCR was recovered from a middle-aged woman in good health and CMV-seropositive. The chain uses TRBV9 and TRBJ2-1; 10 bases map to TRBD2. CDR3 sequence reads: CASSVGAGGLNEQFF. The DNA of the CDR3 is TGTGCCAGCAGCGTAGGAGCGGGGGGGCTTAATGAGCAGTTCTTC.